The rows below give T cell receptor beta chains drawn from one sample of a study of T cell responses to AZD1222 COVID-19 vaccine. Using immunoSEQ multiplex PCR, the repertoire was profiled, and TCRdb retains in-frame clones only, with some absent. The data contain 150,000 or so clones, 85% to 90% of them seen just once; the ten biggest clones take up 5.5%. The sequencing used peripheral blood, collected on day 0 of AZD1222 vaccination. Receptor source: an adult in good health. The CDR3 runs from the conserved cysteine through the conserved F or W. The D gene is left open where the match is weak. Expanded clones are given a class, and other clones once, few, many or no size at all.

j_call d_call v_call clone_size cdr3_aa cdr3_nt
TRBJ1-5 NA TRBV9 NA CASSEGWGPNQPQHF TGTGCCAGCAGTGAGGGGTGGGGACCCAATCAGCCCCAGCATTTT
TRBJ2-3 NA TRBV20-1 NA CSALATDTQYF TGCAGTGCCTTAGCGACAGATACGCAGTATTTT
TRBJ2-2 NA TRBV3-1/TRBV3-2 NA CASSQDLNTGELFF TGTGCCAGCAGCCAAGATCTGAACACCGGGGAGCTGTTTTTT
TRBJ2-2 TRBD1 TRBV11-1 NA CASSLQGDTGELFF TGTGCCAGCAGCTTACAGGGGGACACCGGGGAGCTGTTTTTT
TRBJ1-4 TRBD1 TRBV6-5 NA CASRSRRQGEKLFF TGTGCCAGCAGATCTCGACGACAGGGGGAAAAACTGTTTTTT
TRBJ1-5 TRBD1 TRBV2 NA CASKPRTGNQPQHF TGTGCCAGCAAGCCGCGGACAGGGAATCAGCCCCAGCATTTT
TRBJ2-2 TRBD2 TRBV9 NA CASSVASGGAYTGELFF TGTGCCAGCAGCGTAGCTAGCGGGGGGGCTTACACCGGGGAGCTGTTTTTT
TRBJ2-1 TRBD2 TRBV7-2 NA CASSLARTSGHNEQFF TGTGCCAGCAGCTTAGCGCGGACTAGCGGACACAATGAGCAGTTCTTC
TRBJ2-7 TRBD1 TRBV27 NA CASSLSRQGGYEQYF TGTGCCAGCAGTTTATCCCGACAGGGCGGCTACGAGCAGTACTTC
TRBJ1-4 NA TRBV7-9 NA CASSPKAGAWGEKLFF TGTGCCAGCAGCCCCAAAGCGGGGGCTTGGGGTGAAAAACTGTTTTTT
TRBJ1-2 NA TRBV2 NA CASSEEVLAGGYTF TGTGCCAGCAGTGAGGAAGTGTTGGCGGGGGGCTACACCTTC
TRBJ2-7 TRBD1 TRBV4-3 once CASSQQGQGSYEQYF TGCGCCAGCAGCCAACAGGGACAGGGATCCTACGAGCAGTACTTC
TRBJ1-5 NA TRBV28 NA CASSLGVRPQHF TGTGCCAGCAGTTTAGGGGTCAGGCCCCAGCATTTT
TRBJ1-1 TRBD1 TRBV29-1 few CSAQQGAFGTEAFF TGCAGCGCTCAACAGGGGGCGTTCGGCACTGAAGCTTTCTTT
TRBJ1-1 NA TRBV30 NA CAWSTWGGNTEAFF TGTGCCTGGAGTACGTGGGGGGGAAACACTGAAGCTTTCTTT
TRBJ1-2 NA TRBV20-1 NA CSAKGVGYTF TGCAGTGCTAAAGGGGTTGGCTACACCTTC